A selection of T cell receptor beta chains follows, all from one sample in a study of response to subunit inactivated influenza vaccine. MiXCR, applied by TCRdb to the RT-PCR reads, yields one record per CDR3 protein. This sample has over 750,000 distinct CDR3 sequences; 20% to 25% occur once, and the top ten carry roughly 10%. The sequenced sample was PBMCs from blood, obtained more than 4 days after vaccination. Receptors were obtained from a man aged 50 or older who received an inactivated influenza vaccine. CDR3s include the opening cysteine and the closing phenylalanine or tryptophan. Only some rows state a clone size, as once, few, many or a class for expanded clones.

clone size: few
V gene: TRBV9
CDR3 protein: CASSPSTANYGYTF

clone size: few
V gene: TRBV10-3
CDR3 protein: CAIGEFTDTQYF

clone size: few
V gene: TRBV7-9
CDR3 protein: CASSFRALNSGANVLTF

clone size: .
V gene: TRBV30
CDR3 protein: CAWSVDRINQPQHF

clone size: .
V gene: TRBV4-3
CDR3 protein: CASSQGTRDGELFF

clone size: many
V gene: TRBV5-1
CDR3 protein: CASSLDGTPNEKLFF

clone size: .
V gene: TRBV7-9
CDR3 protein: CASTPPEELGETQYF

clone size: many
V gene: TRBV9
CDR3 protein: CASSVAASGYNEQFF

clone size: once
V gene: TRBV5-1
CDR3 protein: CAISQTSGIGHEQYF

clone size: many
V gene: TRBV4-3
CDR3 protein: CASSQRVPDTQYF

clone size: .
V gene: TRBV6-1
CDR3 protein: CASSNAGTSGRYEQYF

clone size: few
V gene: TRBV12-3/TRBV12-4
CDR3 protein: CASSLDPDEQFF

clone size: .
V gene: TRBV28
CDR3 protein: CASSPDRGRNNSPLHF

clone size: .
V gene: TRBV12-3/TRBV12-4
CDR3 protein: CASRRGQMNTEAFF

clone size: many
V gene: TRBV7-6
CDR3 protein: CASSLDDRQETQYF

clone size: .
V gene: TRBV12-3/TRBV12-4
CDR3 protein: CASRLAVLNTGELFF

clone size: once
V gene: TRBV6-2/TRBV6-3
CDR3 protein: CASSYSAPGQRLAPRNEQFF

clone size: .
V gene: TRBV12-3/TRBV12-4
CDR3 protein: CASSLRAFF

clone size: many
V gene: TRBV20-1
CDR3 protein: CSASLGQGRSGYTF

clone size: many
V gene: TRBV5-1
CDR3 protein: CASSEGLHENQPQHF

clone size: few
V gene: TRBV7-9
CDR3 protein: CASSDRDRGSNEQFF

clone size: .
V gene: TRBV29-1
CDR3 protein: CSVDRDRETQYF

clone size: .
V gene: TRBV30
CDR3 protein: CAWGHGGVTYEQYF

clone size: few
V gene: TRBV20-1
CDR3 protein: CSARLGHITIGYTF

clone size: .
V gene: TRBV10-3
CDR3 protein: CASGGQISGNTIYF

clone size: few
V gene: TRBV20-1
CDR3 protein: CSARDRKDRGLSNTGELFF

clone size: .
V gene: TRBV7-3
CDR3 protein: CASSSGGFTDTQYF

clone size: .
V gene: TRBV5-1
CDR3 protein: CASSYTGTRLNEQFF

clone size: few
V gene: TRBV7-2
CDR3 protein: CASSLASASQETQYF

clone size: .
V gene: TRBV12-3/TRBV12-4
CDR3 protein: CASNSKGTVATKQYF

clone size: .
V gene: TRBV6-5
CDR3 protein: CASSYRGYSYEQYF

clone size: .
V gene: TRBV6-1
CDR3 protein: CARNIGGPTKPQETQYF

clone size: .
V gene: TRBV5-6
CDR3 protein: CASSPGRNNSPLHF

clone size: .
V gene: TRBV20-1
CDR3 protein: CSARGSTGNNEKLFF

clone size: many
V gene: TRBV29-1
CDR3 protein: CSVVGVGGQPQHF

clone size: few
V gene: TRBV28
CDR3 protein: CASRRRDRGPNEQFF

clone size: many
V gene: TRBV28
CDR3 protein: CASSFSGGASGELFF

clone size: .
V gene: TRBV6-5
CDR3 protein: CASSSSTGRGADTQYF

clone size: .
V gene: TRBV7-8
CDR3 protein: CASSLYGTGDNQPQHF

clone size: few
V gene: TRBV27
CDR3 protein: CASSLRSRGGMGATDTQYF

clone size: many
V gene: TRBV12-3/TRBV12-4
CDR3 protein: CASRVATGGGYTF

clone size: .
V gene: TRBV4-3
CDR3 protein: CASSQELGLADEQFF

clone size: many
V gene: TRBV10-3
CDR3 protein: CAISESRSFEQYF

clone size: few
V gene: TRBV7-2
CDR3 protein: CASSLGPGKDEQYF

clone size: .
V gene: TRBV10-3
CDR3 protein: CAISGADTQYEQYF